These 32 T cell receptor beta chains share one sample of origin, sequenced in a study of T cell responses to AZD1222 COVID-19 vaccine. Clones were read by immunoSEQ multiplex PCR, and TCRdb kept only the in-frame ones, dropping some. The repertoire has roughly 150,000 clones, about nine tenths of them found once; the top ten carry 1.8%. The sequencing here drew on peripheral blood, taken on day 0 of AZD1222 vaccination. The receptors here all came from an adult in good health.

CDR3 sequence: CASSLGGTGDLYGYTF. The CDR3 bases are TGTGCCAGCAGTTTAGGCGGGACAGGGGATCTCTATGGCTACACCTTC. The V and J genes are TRBV28 and TRBJ1-2, with 10 bases that match TRBD1. The trim removed 2 bases at V and 4 bases at J, leaving 7 bases unmatched. The CDR3 length is 16 residues. The germline gives CDR1 MDHEN, CDR2 SYDVKM.

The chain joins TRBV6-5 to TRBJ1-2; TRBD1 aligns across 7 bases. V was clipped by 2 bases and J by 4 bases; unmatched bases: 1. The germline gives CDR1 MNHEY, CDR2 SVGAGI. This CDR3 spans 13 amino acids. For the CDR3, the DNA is TGTGCCAGCAGTTACAGGGGGCCCTATGGCTACACCTTC. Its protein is CASSYRGPYGYTF.

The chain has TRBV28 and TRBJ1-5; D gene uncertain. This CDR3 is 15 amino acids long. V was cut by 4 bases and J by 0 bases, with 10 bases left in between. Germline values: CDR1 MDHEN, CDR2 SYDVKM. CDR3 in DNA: TGTGCCAGCAGTTCCGGGTTTGTTAGCAATCAGCCCCAGCATTTT. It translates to CASSSGFVSNQPQHF.

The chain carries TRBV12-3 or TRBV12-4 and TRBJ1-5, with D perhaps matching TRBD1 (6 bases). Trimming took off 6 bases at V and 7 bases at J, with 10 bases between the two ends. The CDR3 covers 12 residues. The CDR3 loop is CASRQGGQPQHF. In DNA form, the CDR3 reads TGTGCCAGCAGACAGGGTGGCCAGCCCCAGCATTTT.

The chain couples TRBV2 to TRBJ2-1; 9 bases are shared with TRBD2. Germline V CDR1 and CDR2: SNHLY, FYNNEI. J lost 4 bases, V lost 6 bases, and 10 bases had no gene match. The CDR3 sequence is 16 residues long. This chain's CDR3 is CASRSELAGPYNEQFF. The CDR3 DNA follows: TGTGCCAGCAGGAGCGAACTAGCGGGCCCGTACAATGAGCAGTTCTTC. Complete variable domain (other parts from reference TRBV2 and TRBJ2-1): EPEVTQTPSHQVTQMGQEVILRCVPISNHLYFYWYRQILGQKVEFLVSFYNNEISEKSEIFDDQFSVERPDGSNFTLKIRSTKLEDSAMYFCASRSELAGPYNEQFFGPGTRLTVL.

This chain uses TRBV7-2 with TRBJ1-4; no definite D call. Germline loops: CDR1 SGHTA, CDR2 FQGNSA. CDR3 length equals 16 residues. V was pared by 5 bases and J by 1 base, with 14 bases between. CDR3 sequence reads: CASSPPGRVTNEKLFF. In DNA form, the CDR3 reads TGTGCCAGCAGCCCTCCCGGGCGGGTAACTAATGAAAAACTGTTTTTT.

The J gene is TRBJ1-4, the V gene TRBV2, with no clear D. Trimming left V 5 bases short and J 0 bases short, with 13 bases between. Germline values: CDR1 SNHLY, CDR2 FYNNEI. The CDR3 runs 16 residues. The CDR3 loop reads CASSLKRAATNEKLFF. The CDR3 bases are TGTGCCAGCAGTTTAAAACGGGCTGCAACTAATGAAAAACTGTTTTTT.

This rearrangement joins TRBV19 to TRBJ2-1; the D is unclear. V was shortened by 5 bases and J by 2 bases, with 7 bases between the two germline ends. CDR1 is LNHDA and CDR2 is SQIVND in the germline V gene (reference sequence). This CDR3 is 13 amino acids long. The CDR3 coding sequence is TGTGCCAGTAGTCCCCCGCCCTACAATGAGCAGTTCTTC. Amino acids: CASSPPPYNEQFF.

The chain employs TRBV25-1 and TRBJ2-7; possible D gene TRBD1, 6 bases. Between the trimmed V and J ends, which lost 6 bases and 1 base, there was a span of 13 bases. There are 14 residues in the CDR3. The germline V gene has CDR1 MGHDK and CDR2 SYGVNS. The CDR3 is CASRGRTGSYEQYF. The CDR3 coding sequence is TGTGCCAGCAGGGGCCGTACAGGGTCCTACGAGCAGTACTTC.

The CDR3 bases are TGCAGCGTTGATAGGGTACCGGGGTTTAACAATGAGCAGTTCTTC. This gives the protein CSVDRVPGFNNEQFF. The genes are TRBV29-1 and TRBJ2-1; a weak D match, TRBD2 (5 bases). Per germline, CDR1 SQVTM and CDR2 ANQGSEA. The V end lost 3 bases, the J end lost 5 bases, and 17 bases lay between the germline ends. The CDR3 is made up of 15 amino acids.

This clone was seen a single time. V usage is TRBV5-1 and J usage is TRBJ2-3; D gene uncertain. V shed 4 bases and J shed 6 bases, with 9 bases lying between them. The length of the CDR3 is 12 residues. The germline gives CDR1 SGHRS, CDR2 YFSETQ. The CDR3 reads CASSPTRDTQYF. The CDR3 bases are TGCGCCAGCAGCCCCACCAGGGATACGCAGTATTTT.

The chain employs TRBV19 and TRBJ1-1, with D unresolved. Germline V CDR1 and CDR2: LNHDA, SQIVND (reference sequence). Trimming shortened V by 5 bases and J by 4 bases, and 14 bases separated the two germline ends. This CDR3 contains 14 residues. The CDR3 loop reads CASSLREASTEAFF. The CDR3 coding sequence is TGTGCCAGTAGTCTGAGGGAGGCTTCCACTGAAGCTTTCTTT.

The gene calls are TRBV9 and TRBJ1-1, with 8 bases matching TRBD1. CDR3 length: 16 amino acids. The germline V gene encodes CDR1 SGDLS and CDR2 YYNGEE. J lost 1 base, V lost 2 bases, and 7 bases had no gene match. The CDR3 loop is CASSVIRGLSNTEAFF. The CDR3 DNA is TGTGCCAGCAGCGTTATCAGGGGGCTTTCGAACACTGAAGCTTTCTTT.

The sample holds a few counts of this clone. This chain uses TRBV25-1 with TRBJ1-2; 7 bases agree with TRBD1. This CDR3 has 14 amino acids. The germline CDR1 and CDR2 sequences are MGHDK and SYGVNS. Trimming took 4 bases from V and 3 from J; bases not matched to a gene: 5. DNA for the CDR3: TGTGCCAGCAGTGTCAACAGGGGTGACTATGGCTACACCTTC. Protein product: CASSVNRGDYGYTF.

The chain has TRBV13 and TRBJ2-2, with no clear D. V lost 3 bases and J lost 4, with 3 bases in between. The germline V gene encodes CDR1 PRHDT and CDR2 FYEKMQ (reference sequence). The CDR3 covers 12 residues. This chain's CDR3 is CASSFGTGELFF. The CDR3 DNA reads TGTGCCAGCAGCTTTGGCACCGGGGAGCTGTTTTTT.

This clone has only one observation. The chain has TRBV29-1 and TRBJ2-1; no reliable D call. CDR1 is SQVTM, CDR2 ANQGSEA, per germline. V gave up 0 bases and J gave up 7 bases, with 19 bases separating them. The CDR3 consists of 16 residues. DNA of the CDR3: TGCAGCGTTGAAGAGGGTACCCCCGCATATGAGAATGAGCAGTTCTTC. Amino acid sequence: CSVEEGTPAYENEQFF.

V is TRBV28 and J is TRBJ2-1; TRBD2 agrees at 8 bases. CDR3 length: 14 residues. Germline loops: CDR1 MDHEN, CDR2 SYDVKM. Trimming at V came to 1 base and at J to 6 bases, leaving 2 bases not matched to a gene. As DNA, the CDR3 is TGTGCCAGCAGTTTATCCGGGACTAGCAATGAGCAGTTCTTC. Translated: CASSLSGTSNEQFF.

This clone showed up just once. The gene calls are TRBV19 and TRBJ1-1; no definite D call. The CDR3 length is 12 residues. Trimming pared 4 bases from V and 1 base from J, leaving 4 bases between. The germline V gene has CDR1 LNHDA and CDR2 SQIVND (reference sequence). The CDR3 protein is CASSTQNTEAFF. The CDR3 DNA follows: TGTGCCAGTAGTACCCAGAACACTGAAGCTTTCTTT. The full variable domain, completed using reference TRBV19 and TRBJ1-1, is DGGITQSPKYLFRKEGQNVTLSCEQNLNHDAMYWYRQDPGQGLRLIYYSQIVNDFQKGDIAEGYSVSREKKESFPLTVTSAQKNPTAFYLCASSTQNTEAFFGQGTRLTVV.

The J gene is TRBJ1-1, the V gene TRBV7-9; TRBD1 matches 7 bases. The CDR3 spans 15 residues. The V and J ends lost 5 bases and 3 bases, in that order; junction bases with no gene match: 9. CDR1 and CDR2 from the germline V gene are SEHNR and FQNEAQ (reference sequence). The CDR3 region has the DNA TGTGCCAGCAGCCCGACAGGGCCGGGAGACACTGAAGCTTTCTTT. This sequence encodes CASSPTGPGDTEAFF.

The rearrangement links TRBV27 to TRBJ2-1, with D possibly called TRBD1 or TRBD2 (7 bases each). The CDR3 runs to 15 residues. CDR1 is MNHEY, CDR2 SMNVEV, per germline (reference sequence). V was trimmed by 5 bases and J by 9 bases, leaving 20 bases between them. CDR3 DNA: TGTGCCAGCAGTCCCCGTAGGGGAGGGGGCGGTGAGCAGTTCTTC. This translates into CASSPRRGGGGEQFF.

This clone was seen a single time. The chain's CDR3 is CATAEPGQLNEQFF. The CDR3 DNA is TGTGCCACCGCCGAGCCGGGACAGCTAAATGAGCAGTTCTTC. The chain uses TRBV19 and TRBJ2-1; 7 bases map to TRBD1. The CDR3 extends over 14 amino acids. The germline V gene encodes CDR1 LNHDA and CDR2 SQIVND (reference sequence). The V segment lost 10 bases and the J segment 7 bases; nucleotides outside the gene matches: 13.

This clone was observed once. The CDR3 reads CASQQGNTEAFF. CDR3 coding DNA: TGTGCCAGTCAACAGGGAAACACTGAAGCTTTCTTT. The chain couples TRBV19 to TRBJ1-1, with D possibly being TRBD1 (6 bases). The V end was cut by 8 bases, the J end by 2 bases, with 9 bases between. Germline V gene sequence: CDR1 LNHDA, CDR2 SQIVND (reference sequence). The CDR3 is 12 residues long.

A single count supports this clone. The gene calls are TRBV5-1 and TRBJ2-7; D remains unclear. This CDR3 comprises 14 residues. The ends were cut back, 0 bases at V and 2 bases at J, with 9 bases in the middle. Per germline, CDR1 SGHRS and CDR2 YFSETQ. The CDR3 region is CASSLEVPAYEQYF. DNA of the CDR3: TGCGCCAGCAGCTTGGAAGTTCCCGCCTACGAGCAGTACTTC.

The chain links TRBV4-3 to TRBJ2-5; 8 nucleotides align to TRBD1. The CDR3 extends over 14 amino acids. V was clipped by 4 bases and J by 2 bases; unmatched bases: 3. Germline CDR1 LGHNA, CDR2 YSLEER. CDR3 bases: TGCGCCAGCAGCCTTACAGGGGGGCAAGAGACCCAGTACTTC. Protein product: CASSLTGGQETQYF.

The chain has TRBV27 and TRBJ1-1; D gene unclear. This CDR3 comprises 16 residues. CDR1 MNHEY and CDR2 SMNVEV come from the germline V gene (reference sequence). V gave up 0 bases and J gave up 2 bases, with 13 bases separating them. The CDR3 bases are TGTGCCAGCAGTTTATCGATCTTCCGCCCTAACACTGAAGCTTTCTTT. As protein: CASSLSIFRPNTEAFF.

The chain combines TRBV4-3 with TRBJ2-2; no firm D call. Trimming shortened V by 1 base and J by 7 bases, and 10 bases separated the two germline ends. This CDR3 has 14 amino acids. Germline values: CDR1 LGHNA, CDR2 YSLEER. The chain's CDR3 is CASSQALVVGELFF. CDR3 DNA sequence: TGCGCCAGCAGCCAAGCCCTAGTCGTCGGGGAGCTGTTTTTT.

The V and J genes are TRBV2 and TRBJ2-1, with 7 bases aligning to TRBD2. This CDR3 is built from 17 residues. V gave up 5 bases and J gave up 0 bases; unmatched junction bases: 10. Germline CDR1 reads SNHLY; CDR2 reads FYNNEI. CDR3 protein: CASSPGGPLSSYNEQFF. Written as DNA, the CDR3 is TGTGCCAGCAGTCCGGGGGGACCACTGAGCTCCTACAATGAGCAGTTCTTC. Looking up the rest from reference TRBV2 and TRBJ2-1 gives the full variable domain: EPEVTQTPSHQVTQMGQEVILRCVPISNHLYFYWYRQILGQKVEFLVSFYNNEISEKSEIFDDQFSVERPDGSNFTLKIRSTKLEDSAMYFCASSPGGPLSSYNEQFFGPGTRLTVL.

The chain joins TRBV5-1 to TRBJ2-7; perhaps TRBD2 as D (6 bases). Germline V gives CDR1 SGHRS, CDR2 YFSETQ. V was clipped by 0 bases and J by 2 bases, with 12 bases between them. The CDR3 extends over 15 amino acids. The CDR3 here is CASSLVGRDPYEQYF. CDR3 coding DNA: TGCGCCAGCAGCTTGGTTGGGCGGGATCCCTACGAGCAGTACTTC.

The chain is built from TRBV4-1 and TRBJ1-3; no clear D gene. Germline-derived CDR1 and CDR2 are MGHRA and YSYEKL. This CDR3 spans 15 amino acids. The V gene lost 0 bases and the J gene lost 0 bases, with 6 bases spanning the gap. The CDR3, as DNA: TGCGCCAGCAGCCAAGAGGCTGACTCTGGAAACACCATATATTTT. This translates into CASSQEADSGNTIYF.

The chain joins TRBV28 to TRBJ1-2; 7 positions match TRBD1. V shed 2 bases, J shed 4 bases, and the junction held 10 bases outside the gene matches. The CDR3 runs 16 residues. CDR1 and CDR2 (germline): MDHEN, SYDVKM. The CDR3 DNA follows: TGTGCCAGCAGTTTACAACAGGGGCTCCCTCTCTATGGCTACACCTTC. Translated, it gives CASSLQQGLPLYGYTF.

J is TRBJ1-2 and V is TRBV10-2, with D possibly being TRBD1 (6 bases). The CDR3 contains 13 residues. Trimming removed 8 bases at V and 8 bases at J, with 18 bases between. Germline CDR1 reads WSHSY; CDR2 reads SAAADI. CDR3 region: CASGAEQGPGYTF. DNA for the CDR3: TGCGCCAGCGGGGCGGAACAGGGACCGGGCTACACCTTC.

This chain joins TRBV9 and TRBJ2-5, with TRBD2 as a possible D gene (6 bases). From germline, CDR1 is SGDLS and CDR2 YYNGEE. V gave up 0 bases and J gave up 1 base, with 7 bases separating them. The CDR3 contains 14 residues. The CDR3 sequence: CASSVAAGQETQYF. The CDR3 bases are TGTGCCAGCAGCGTAGCAGCGGGCCAAGAGACCCAGTACTTC.